This T cell receptor (beta chain) comes out of a study of human T cells and chemical hapten exposure. In germline, CDR1 is SEHNR, CDR2 FQNEAQ (reference sequence). Unmatched junction bases numbered 11, after V lost 4 bases and J lost 3 bases. This CDR3 has 16 residues. Broader study findings: Among TCRs, those above 1 in 1000 frequency were unaffected by DPC sensitization.

Time point here: healthy volunteer bleed at 2 weeks. Sequencing started from total RNA isolated from unfractionated whole blood. This clonotype was counted ten times or more. Antigen: not known. Within the library, unique molecular identifiers were attached to each individual cDNA molecule. In the source study's methods: Samples had a median of about 95,000 TCRs, ranging about 20,000 to 700,000. TCRdb analysed the RACE reads with MiXCR anew, one entry per CDR3 protein. The V and J calls were not made by the authors but by TCRdb's processing. In the table there are roughly 130,000 distinct CDR3 sequences, approximately 9.5% of which are singletons.

This receptor was identified in a male donor in good health. Some clones in this sample may be carry-over from other donors' samples. V gene TRBV7-9 combines with J gene TRBJ1-1; the match to TRBD1 covers 7 bases. Sequencing input: whole blood. The CDR3 sequence is CASSSGDTGVDTEAFF. For the CDR3, the DNA is TGTGCCAGCAGCTCCGGGGATACAGGGGTCGACACTGAAGCTTTCTTT.